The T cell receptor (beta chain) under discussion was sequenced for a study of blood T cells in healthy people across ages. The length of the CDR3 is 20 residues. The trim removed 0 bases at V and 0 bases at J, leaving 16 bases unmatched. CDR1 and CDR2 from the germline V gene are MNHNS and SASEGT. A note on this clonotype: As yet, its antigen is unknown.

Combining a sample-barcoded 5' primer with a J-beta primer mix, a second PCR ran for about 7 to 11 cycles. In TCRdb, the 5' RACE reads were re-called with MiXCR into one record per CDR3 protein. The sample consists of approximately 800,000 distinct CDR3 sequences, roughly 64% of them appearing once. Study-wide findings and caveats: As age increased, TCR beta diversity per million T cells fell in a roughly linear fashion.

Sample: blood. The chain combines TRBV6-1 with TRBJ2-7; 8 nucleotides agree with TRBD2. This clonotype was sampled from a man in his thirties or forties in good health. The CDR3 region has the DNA TGTGCCAGCAGTGAAGCGGGGGGAGTGCGCGGGAGGTCCTACTCCTACGAGCAGTACTTC. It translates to CASSEAGGVRGRSYSYEQYF.